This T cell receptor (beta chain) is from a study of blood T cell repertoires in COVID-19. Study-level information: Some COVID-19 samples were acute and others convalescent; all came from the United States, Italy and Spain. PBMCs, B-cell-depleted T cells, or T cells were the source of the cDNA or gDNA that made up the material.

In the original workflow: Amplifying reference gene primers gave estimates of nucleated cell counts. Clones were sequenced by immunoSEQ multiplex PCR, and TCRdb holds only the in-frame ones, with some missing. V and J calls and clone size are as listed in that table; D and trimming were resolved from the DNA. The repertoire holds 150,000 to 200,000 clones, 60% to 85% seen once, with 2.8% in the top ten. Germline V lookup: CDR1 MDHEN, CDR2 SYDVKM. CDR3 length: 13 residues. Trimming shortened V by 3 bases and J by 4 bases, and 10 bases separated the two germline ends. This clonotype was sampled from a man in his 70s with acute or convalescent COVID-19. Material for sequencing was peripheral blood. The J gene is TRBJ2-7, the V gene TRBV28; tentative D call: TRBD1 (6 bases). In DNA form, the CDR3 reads TGTGCCAGCAGTTTCCCAGGACAGTACGAGCAGTACTTC. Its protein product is CASSFPGQYEQYF.